This T cell receptor (beta chain) was profiled in a study of blood T cell repertoires in COVID-19. Overall study: COVID-19 samples, acute and convalescent, were from the United States, Italy and Spain. PBMCs, B-cell-depleted T cells, or T cells were the source of the cDNA or gDNA that made up the material.

Original handling: Amplification of reference gene primers provided the estimated nucleated cell counts. Assay used: immunoSEQ multiplex PCR; TCRdb lists only in-frame clones, some missing. That table supplies the V and J calls and clone size; D and trimming were determined from the DNA. The sample yields about 130,000 clones, 85% seen once. This clone was observed a single time. Trimming stripped 1 base from V and 5 bases from J, with 6 bases between. Germline CDR1 reads LGHDT; CDR2 reads YNNKEL (reference sequence). CDR3 length: 13 amino acids. The rearrangement links TRBV3-1 (or the pseudogene TRBV3-2) to TRBJ1-5; no clear D. Sequencing was performed on peripheral blood. The origin of this receptor is a woman of 80 years or more with acute or convalescent COVID-19. The DNA of the CDR3 is TGTGCCAGCAGCCAAGGAGGTTATCAGCCCCAGCATTTT. Translation: CASSQGGYQPQHF.